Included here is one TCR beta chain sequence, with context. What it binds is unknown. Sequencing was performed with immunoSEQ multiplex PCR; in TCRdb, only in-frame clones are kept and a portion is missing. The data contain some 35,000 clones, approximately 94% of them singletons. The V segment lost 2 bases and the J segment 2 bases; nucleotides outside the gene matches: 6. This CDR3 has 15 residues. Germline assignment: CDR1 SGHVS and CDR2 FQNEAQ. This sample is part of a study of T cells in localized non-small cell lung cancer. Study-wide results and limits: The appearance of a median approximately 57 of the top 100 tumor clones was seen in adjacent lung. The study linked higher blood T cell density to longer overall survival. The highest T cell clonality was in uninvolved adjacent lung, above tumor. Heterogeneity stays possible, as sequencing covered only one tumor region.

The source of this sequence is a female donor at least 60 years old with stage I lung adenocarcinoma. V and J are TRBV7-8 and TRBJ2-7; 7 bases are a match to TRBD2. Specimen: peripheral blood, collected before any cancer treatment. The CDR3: CASSLIPSGAYEQYF. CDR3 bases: TGTGCCAGCAGCTTAATACCCAGCGGGGCCTACGAGCAGTACTTC.